The 2 T cell receptor beta chains reported below all come from one sample, sequenced in a study of blood T cell repertoires in COVID-19. Sequencing used immunoSEQ multiplex PCR; TCRdb keeps in-frame clones, though not all of them. The sample lists fewer than 350,000 clones, under 90% seen once, with 2.5% to 3.5% in the top ten. Sequencing used peripheral blood. Receptors originate from a woman aged 55-75 years with active or convalescent COVID-19.

The chain couples TRBV27 to TRBJ2-7, with 9 positions matching TRBD2. Trimming at V came to 3 bases and at J to 2 bases, leaving 5 bases not matched to a gene. CDR1 and CDR2 (germline): MNHEY, SMNVEV (reference sequence). The CDR3 is 15 residues long. As DNA, the CDR3 is TGTGCCAGCAGTTTGCAGCGGGGGGCGCCCTACGAGCAGTACTTC. This encodes CASSLQRGAPYEQYF.

The V gene is TRBV6-5, the J gene TRBJ1-4; 9 bases line up with TRBD1. V trimming: 8 bases; J trimming: 3 bases; junction bases outside the gene matches: 4. CDR1 and CDR2 from the germline V gene are MNHEY and SVGAGI. CDR3 length: 14 residues. The CDR3 region is CASGRDRANEKLFF. The CDR3 bases are TGTGCCAGCGGCCGGGACAGGGCTAATGAAAAACTGTTTTTT.